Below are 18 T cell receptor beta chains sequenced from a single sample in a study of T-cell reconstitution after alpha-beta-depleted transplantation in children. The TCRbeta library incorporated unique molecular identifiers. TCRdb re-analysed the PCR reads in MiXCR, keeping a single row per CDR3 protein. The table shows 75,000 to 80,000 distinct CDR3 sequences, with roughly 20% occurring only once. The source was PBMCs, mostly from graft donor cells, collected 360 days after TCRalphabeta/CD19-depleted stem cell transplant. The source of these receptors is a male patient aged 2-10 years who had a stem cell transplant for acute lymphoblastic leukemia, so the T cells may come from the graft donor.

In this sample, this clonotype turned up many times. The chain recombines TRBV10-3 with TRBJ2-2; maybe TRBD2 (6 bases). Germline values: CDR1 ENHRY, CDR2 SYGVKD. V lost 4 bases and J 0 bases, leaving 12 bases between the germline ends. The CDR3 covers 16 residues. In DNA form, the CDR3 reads TGTGCCATCAGTGTTGGCGGGGTCCCGAACACCGGGGAGCTGTTTTTT. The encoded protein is CAISVGGVPNTGELFF.

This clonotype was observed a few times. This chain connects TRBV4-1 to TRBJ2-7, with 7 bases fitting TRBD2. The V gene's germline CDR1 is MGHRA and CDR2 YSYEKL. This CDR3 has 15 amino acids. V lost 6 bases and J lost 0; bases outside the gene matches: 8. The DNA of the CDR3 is TGCGCCAGCAGTCCGGGGAGGGTTAGCTCCTACGAGCAGTACTTC. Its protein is CASSPGRVSSYEQYF.

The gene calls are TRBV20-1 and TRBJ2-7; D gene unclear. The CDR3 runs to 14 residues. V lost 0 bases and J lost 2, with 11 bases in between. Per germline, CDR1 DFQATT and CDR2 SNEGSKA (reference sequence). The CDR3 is CSARDRVRPYEQYF. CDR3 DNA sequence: TGCAGTGCTAGAGATAGAGTTCGACCCTACGAGCAGTACTTC.

The chain's CDR3 is CSVEGLAGETQYF. CDR3 nucleotides: TGCAGCGTTGAAGGGCTAGCTGGTGAGACCCAGTACTTC. V gene TRBV29-1 combines with J gene TRBJ2-5; the D gene is possibly TRBD2 (5 bases). The CDR3 length is 13 residues. Per germline, CDR1 SQVTM and CDR2 ANQGSEA. Trimming took 1 base from V and 5 from J, leaving 11 bases between them. The complete variable domain, with remaining parts taken from reference TRBV29-1 and TRBJ2-5, reads SAVISQKPSRDICQRGTSLTIQCQVDSQVTMMFWYRQQPGQSLTLIATANQGSEATYESGFVIDKFPISRPNLTFSTLTVSNMSPEDSSIYLCSVEGLAGETQYFGPGTRLLVL.

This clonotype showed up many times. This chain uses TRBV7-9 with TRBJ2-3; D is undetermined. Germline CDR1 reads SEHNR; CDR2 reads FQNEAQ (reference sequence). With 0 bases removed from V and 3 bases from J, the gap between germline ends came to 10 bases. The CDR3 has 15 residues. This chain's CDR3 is CASSLASARTDTQYF. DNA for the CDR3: TGTGCCAGCAGCTTAGCGTCTGCGAGGACAGATACGCAGTATTTT.

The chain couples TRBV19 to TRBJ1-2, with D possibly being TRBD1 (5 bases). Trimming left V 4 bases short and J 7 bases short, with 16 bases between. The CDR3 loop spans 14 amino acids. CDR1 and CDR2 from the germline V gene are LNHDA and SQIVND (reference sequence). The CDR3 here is CASSKESRVTGYTF. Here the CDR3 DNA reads TGTGCCAGTAGTAAGGAGAGCAGGGTGACTGGCTACACCTTC.

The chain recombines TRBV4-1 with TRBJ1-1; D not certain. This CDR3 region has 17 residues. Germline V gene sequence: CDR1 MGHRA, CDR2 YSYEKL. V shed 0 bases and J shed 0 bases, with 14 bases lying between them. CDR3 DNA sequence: TGCGCCAGCAGCCAAGATCGACGTTTAATTATGAACACTGAAGCTTTCTTT. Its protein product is CASSQDRRLIMNTEAFF.

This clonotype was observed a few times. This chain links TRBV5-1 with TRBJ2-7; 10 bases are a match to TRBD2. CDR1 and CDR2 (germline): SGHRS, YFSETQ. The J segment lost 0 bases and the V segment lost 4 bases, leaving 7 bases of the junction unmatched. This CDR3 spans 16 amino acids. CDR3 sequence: CASSLISGRSSYEQYF. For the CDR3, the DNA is TGCGCCAGCAGCCTCATTAGCGGGAGGAGCTCCTACGAGCAGTACTTC.

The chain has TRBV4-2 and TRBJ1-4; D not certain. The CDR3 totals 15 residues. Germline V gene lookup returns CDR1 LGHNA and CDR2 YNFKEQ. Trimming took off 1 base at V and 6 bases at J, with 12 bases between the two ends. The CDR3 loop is CASSQGRVWDEKLFF. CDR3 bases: TGTGCCAGCAGCCAAGGGAGGGTTTGGGATGAAAAACTGTTTTTT.

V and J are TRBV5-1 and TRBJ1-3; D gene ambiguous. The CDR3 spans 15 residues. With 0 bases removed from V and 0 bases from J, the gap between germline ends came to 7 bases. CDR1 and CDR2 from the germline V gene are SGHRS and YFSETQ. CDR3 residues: CASSLGPASGNTIYF. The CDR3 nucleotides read TGCGCCAGCAGCTTGGGACCAGCCTCTGGAAACACCATATATTTT.

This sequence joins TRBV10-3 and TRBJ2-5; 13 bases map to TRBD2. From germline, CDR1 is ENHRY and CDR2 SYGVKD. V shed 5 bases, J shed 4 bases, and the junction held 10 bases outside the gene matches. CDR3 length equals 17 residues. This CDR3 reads CAISSSSGLAGAETQYF. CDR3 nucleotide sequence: TGTGCCATCAGTTCTTCATCAGGACTAGCGGGAGCAGAGACCCAGTACTTC.

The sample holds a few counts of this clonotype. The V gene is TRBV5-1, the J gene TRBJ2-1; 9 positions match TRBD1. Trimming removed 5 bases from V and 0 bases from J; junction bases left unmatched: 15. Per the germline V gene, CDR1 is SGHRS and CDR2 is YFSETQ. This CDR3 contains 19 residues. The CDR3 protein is CASRWPRQGGFSSYNEQFF. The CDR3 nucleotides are TGCGCCAGCAGATGGCCGCGACAGGGGGGATTCAGCTCCTACAATGAGCAGTTCTTC.

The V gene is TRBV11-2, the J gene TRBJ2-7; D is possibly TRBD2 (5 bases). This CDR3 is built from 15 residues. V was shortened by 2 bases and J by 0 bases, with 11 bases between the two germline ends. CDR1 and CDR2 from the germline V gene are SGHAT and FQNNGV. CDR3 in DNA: TGTGCCAGCAGCTTAACTAGGGCGAGCTCCTACGAGCAGTACTTC. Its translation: CASSLTRASSYEQYF.

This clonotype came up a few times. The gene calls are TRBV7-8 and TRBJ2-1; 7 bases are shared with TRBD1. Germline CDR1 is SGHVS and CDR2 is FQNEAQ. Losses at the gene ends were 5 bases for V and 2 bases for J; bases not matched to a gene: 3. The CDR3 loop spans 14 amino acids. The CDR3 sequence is CASSRDSPYNEQFF. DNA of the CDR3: TGTGCCAGCAGCCGGGACAGCCCCTACAATGAGCAGTTCTTC.

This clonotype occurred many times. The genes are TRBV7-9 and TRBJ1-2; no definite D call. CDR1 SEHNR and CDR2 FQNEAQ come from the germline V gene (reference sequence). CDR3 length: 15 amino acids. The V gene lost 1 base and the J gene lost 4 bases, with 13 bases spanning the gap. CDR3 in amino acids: CASSLVEGSGYGYTF. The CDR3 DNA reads TGTGCCAGCAGCTTAGTTGAGGGTAGTGGCTATGGCTACACCTTC.

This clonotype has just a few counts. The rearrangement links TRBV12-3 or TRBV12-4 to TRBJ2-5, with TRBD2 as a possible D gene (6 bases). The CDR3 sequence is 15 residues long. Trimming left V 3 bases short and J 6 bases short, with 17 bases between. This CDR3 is CASSFLRDPRKTQYF. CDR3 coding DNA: TGTGCCAGCAGTTTTTTGCGGGACCCGAGGAAGACCCAGTACTTC.

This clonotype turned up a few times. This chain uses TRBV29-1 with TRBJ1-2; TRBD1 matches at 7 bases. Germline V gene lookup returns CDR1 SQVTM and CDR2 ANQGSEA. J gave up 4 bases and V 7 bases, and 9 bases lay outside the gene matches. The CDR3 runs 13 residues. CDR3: CSAKQGRGYGYTF. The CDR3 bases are TGCAGCGCTAAACAGGGGAGAGGCTATGGCTACACCTTC.

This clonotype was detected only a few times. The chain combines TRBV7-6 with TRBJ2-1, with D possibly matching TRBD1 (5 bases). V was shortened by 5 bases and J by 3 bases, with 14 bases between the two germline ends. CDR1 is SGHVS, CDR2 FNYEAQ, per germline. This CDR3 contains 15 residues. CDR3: CASSPGAANYNEQFF. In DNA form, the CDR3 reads TGTGCCAGCAGCCCTGGGGCGGCGAACTACAATGAGCAGTTCTTC.